A single sample gave rise to the 21 T cell receptor beta chains below, sequenced in a study of siplizumab effects on memory and regulatory T cells. Produced via immunoSEQ multiplex PCR; TCRdb's table is partial and in-frame only. The table records 90,000 to 110,000 clones, about 93% of them present only once. The sample was CD4+ T cells sorted from blood. These receptors all stem from a human donor in good health.

V gene TRBV21-1 combines with J gene TRBJ1-2. TRBV21-1 is labeled a pseudogene. The CDR3 runs to 12 residues. CDR3 region: CASSKGSCGYTF. In nucleotides, the CDR3 is TGTGCCAGCAGCAAAGGGTCCTGTGGCTACACCTTC.

The V and J genes are TRBV7-3 and TRBJ1-4, with 9 bases identical to TRBD1. Germline V lookup: CDR1 SGHTA, CDR2 FQGTGA. Trimming removed 7 bases from V and 0 bases from J; junction bases left unmatched: 18. The CDR3 extends over 20 amino acids. The DNA for the CDR3 is TGTGCCAGCATTTGGAACGGGGGACAGGGAATTTCAACAACTAATGAAAAACTGTTTTTT. Its protein product is CASIWNGGQGISTTNEKLFF.

V gene TRBV11-3 combines with J gene TRBJ2-2, with D unclear. Germline CDR1 is SGHNT and CDR2 is YENEEA. The CDR3 loop spans 11 amino acids. The germline V and J ends were trimmed by 2 bases and 6 bases, with 1 base remaining between them. The CDR3 DNA reads as TGTGCCAGCAGCTTATCCGGGGAGCTGTTTTTT. Encoded protein: CASSLSGELFF. Full variable domain (missing parts from reference TRBV11-3 and TRBJ2-2): EAGVVQSPRYKIIEKKQPVAFWCNPISGHNTLYWYLQNLGQGPELLIRYENEEAVDDSQLPKDRFSAERLKGVDSTLKIQPAELGDSAVYLCASSLSGELFFGEGSRLTVL.

The chain links TRBV9 to TRBJ2-2; D perhaps matches TRBD2 (6 bases). The CDR3 covers 15 residues. Trimming removed 1 base from V and 1 base from J, with 8 bases in between. Per germline, CDR1 SGDLS and CDR2 YYNGEE. CDR3 loop: CASSVLGGNTGELFF. CDR3 coding DNA: TGTGCCAGCAGCGTATTGGGAGGGAACACCGGGGAGCTGTTTTTT.

V gene TRBV27 combines with J gene TRBJ2-3, with D possibly being TRBD1 (5 bases). CDR1 and CDR2 from the germline V gene are MNHEY and SMNVEV (reference sequence). Deletions cut 6 bases from V and 2 bases from J, with 12 bases between. The CDR3 contains 14 residues. The CDR3 reads CASRRQWDTDTQYF. Written as DNA, the CDR3 is TGTGCCAGCAGGAGACAGTGGGACACAGATACGCAGTATTTT.

V is TRBV5-4 and J is TRBJ1-3; D remains unclear. The CDR3 has 15 residues. The germline CDR1 and CDR2 sequences are SGHNT and YYREEE (reference sequence). V was trimmed by 0 bases and J by 0 bases, leaving 7 bases between them. The CDR3 nucleotides are TGTGCCAGCAGCTTGGGTTTGACCTCTGGAAACACCATATATTTT. Its protein is CASSLGLTSGNTIYF.

The chain has TRBV27 and TRBJ2-3; 13 bases map to TRBD2. Per the germline V gene, CDR1 is MNHEY and CDR2 is SMNVEV (reference sequence). V shed 1 base and J 2 bases; nucleotides not matched to a gene: 3. This CDR3 has 17 amino acids. The chain's CDR3 is CASSLWTSGGLTDTQYF. Written as DNA, the CDR3 is TGTGCCAGCAGTTTATGGACTAGCGGGGGCCTCACAGATACGCAGTATTTT.

The chain is built from TRBV6-5 and TRBJ1-3; D might be TRBD1 (6 bases). Germline lookup yields CDR1 MNHEY and CDR2 SVGAGI. The V gene lost 0 bases and the J gene lost 4 bases, with 13 bases spanning the gap. The CDR3 totals 16 residues. The CDR3 region is CASSYSKQGGGNTIYF. In nucleotides, the CDR3 is TGTGCCAGCAGTTACTCGAAACAGGGAGGCGGAAACACCATATATTTT.

The chain has TRBV7-6 and TRBJ1-1, with no clear D. Trimming took off 0 bases at V and 4 bases at J, with 6 bases between the two ends. Germline V CDR1 and CDR2: SGHVS, FNYEAQ. This CDR3 contains 13 residues. This chain's CDR3 is CASSLAPRTEAFF. CDR3 in DNA: TGTGCCAGCAGCTTAGCCCCCCGCACTGAAGCTTTCTTT.

The chain is built from TRBV7-6 and TRBJ2-5; the match to TRBD2 covers 14 bases. V shed 5 bases and J 1 base; nucleotides not matched to a gene: 3. CDR3 length: 16 amino acids. Germline V CDR1 and CDR2: SGHVS, FNYEAQ. The CDR3 DNA reads as TGTGCCAGCAGCCTGACTAGCGGGGGGGCCCAAGAGACCCAGTACTTC. Protein sequence: CASSLTSGGAQETQYF.

The rearrangement joins TRBV5-1 to TRBJ1-1; D not resolved. The CDR3 is 13 residues long. Trimming pared 3 bases from V and 0 bases from J, leaving 6 bases between. Germline-derived CDR1 and CDR2 are SGHRS and YFSETQ. The DNA of the CDR3 is TGCGCCAGCAGCTGGACGGTGAACACTGAAGCTTTCTTT. Protein: CASSWTVNTEAFF.

The chain recombines TRBV11-2 with TRBJ1-2, with D unresolved. The CDR3 has 12 amino acids. Trimming shortened V by 3 bases and J by 4 bases, and 6 bases separated the two germline ends. CDR1 is SGHAT, CDR2 FQNNGV, per germline. The DNA for the CDR3 is TGTGCCAGCAGCTTTGCATCCTATGGCTACACCTTC. Its protein product is CASSFASYGYTF.

The rearrangement joins TRBV11-3 to TRBJ1-1, with 9 nucleotides matching TRBD1. V lost 5 bases, J lost 5 bases, and 9 bases stayed unmatched. CDR3 length: 15 amino acids. CDR1 is SGHNT and CDR2 is YENEEA in the germline V gene. CDR3 in amino acids: CASSKRTGEWTEAFF. CDR3 nucleotide sequence: TGTGCCAGCAGCAAAAGGACAGGGGAATGGACTGAAGCTTTCTTT.

The chain links TRBV7-8 to TRBJ2-7; D uncertain. Looked up from germline, CDR1 is SGHVS and CDR2 is FQNEAQ. The CDR3 is 14 residues long. Between the trimmed V and J ends, which lost 2 bases and 5 bases, there was a span of 13 bases. The CDR3 bases are TGTGCCAGCAGCTTAAATGAGATTCGGAACGAGCAGTACTTC. Translated, it gives CASSLNEIRNEQYF.

V and J are TRBV6-5 and TRBJ2-7; no firm D call. CDR1 and CDR2 (germline): MNHEY, SVGAGI. The V end was cut by 0 bases, the J end by 2 bases, with 14 bases between. The CDR3 consists of 16 residues. The CDR3 DNA reads as TGTGCCAGCAGTTACTCGTTCCGGAGATCGACCTACGAGCAGTACTTC. Translation: CASSYSFRRSTYEQYF.

This clone has a single count. The genes are TRBV27 and TRBJ2-1; no clear D gene. Germline V lookup: CDR1 MNHEY, CDR2 SMNVEV (reference sequence). The CDR3 spans 14 residues. The V end was cut by 4 bases, the J end by 7 bases, with 14 bases between. The CDR3 loop is CASSSLTLTNEQFF. For the CDR3, the DNA is TGTGCCAGCAGTTCCCTGACGCTGACTAATGAGCAGTTCTTC.

The chain has TRBV5-1 and TRBJ2-5, with D perhaps TRBD1 or TRBD2 (5 bases each). With the DNA end fitting TRBJ2-7 better, the J assignment may be wrong. The CDR3 runs 14 residues. Germline V gene data show CDR1 as SGHRS and CDR2 as YFSETQ. CDR3 protein: CASSLAVGAYEQYF. CDR3 coding DNA: TGCGCCAGCAGCTTGGCCGTGGGGGCCTACGAGCAGTACTTC.

The chain employs TRBV27 and TRBJ2-3; D gene unclear. Trimming removed 6 bases from V and 0 bases from J, with 10 bases in between. Germline-derived CDR1 and CDR2 are MNHEY and SMNVEV (reference sequence). CDR3 length: 14 amino acids. CDR3 residues: CASSLISSTDTQYF. CDR3 sequence (DNA): TGTGCCAGCAGCCTCATTTCTAGCACAGATACGCAGTATTTT.

The chain uses TRBV9 and TRBJ1-2, with D perhaps TRBD1 (6 bases). The germline V gene encodes CDR1 SGDLS and CDR2 YYNGEE. The ends were cut back, 4 bases at V and 2 bases at J, with 12 bases in the middle. This CDR3 has 14 residues. CDR3 nucleotides: TGTGCCAGCAGCCCAGGGGTTGGGAACTATGGCTACACCTTC. This codes for CASSPGVGNYGYTF.

The chain links TRBV10-2 to TRBJ2-5, with 10 bases that match TRBD2. The CDR3 totals 14 residues. Germline-derived CDR1 and CDR2 are WSHSY and SAAADI. J lost 5 bases, V lost 8 bases, and 8 bases had no gene match. This chain's CDR3 is CASSSGRAFETQYF. In DNA form, the CDR3 reads TGCGCCAGCTCCAGCGGGAGGGCCTTTGAGACCCAGTACTTC.

The rearrangement uses TRBV14 and TRBJ2-2; 10 nucleotides match TRBD2. Trimming cost V 2 bases and J 5 bases; bases outside gene matches: 8. This CDR3 has 17 residues. CDR1 SGHDN and CDR2 FVKESK come from the germline V gene. The CDR3 sequence: CASSQLSSGRRTGELFF. As DNA, the CDR3 is TGTGCCAGCAGCCAACTCTCTAGCGGGAGACGGACCGGGGAGCTGTTTTTT. Supplemented by reference TRBV14 and TRBJ2-2, the full variable domain reads EAGVTQFPSHSVIEKGQTVTLRCDPISGHDNLYWYRRVMGKEIKFLLHFVKESKQDESGMPNNRFLAERTGGTYSTLKVQPAELEDSGVYFCASSQLSSGRRTGELFFGEGSRLTVL.